A single sample gave rise to the 7 T cell receptor beta chains below, sequenced in a study of blood T cell repertoires in COVID-19. Libraries were prepared by immunoSEQ multiplex PCR; TCRdb keeps only in-frame clonotypes and omits some of them. Here the sample spans roughly 200,000 clones, 75% to 90% being singletons. The sequenced material came from peripheral blood. Receptors were obtained from a man aged 35 to 55 with acute or convalescent COVID-19.

This chain uses TRBV5-4 with TRBJ1-4; D is possibly TRBD1 (6 bases). The V and J ends lost 3 bases and 8 bases respectively, with 11 bases between them. CDR1 is SGHNT, CDR2 YYREEE, per germline (reference sequence). CDR3 length equals 13 residues. As DNA, the CDR3 is TGTGCCAGCAGCTCCTCAGGGGTCGAAAAACTGTTTTTT. Amino acid sequence: CASSSSGVEKLFF.

The V and J genes are TRBV19 and TRBJ1-5; TRBD1 agrees at 11 bases. Germline CDR1 LNHDA, CDR2 SQIVND (reference sequence). This CDR3 spans 15 amino acids. The V gene end was trimmed by 7 bases and the J gene end by 9 bases; junction bases not matched to a gene: 11. The CDR3 bases are TGTGCCAGTACCCAGCAGAGGACAGGGGGCCTGCCCCAGCATTTT. This gives the protein CASTQQRTGGLPQHF.

This sequence joins TRBV6-5 and TRBJ1-1; 7 bases agree with TRBD1. Trimming cost V 2 bases and J 5 bases; bases outside gene matches: 8. The CDR3 runs to 15 residues. The germline V gene encodes CDR1 MNHEY and CDR2 SVGAGI. The CDR3 loop reads CASSYRGGAWTEAFF. CDR3 bases: TGTGCCAGCAGTTACCGAGGGGGCGCGTGGACTGAAGCTTTCTTT.

In its sample, this clone was seen a few times. The chain joins TRBV10-1 to TRBJ2-2; the D gene is possibly TRBD1 (6 bases). Germline V lookup: CDR1 WNHNN, CDR2 SYGVQD (reference sequence). V was cut by 4 bases and J by 6 bases, with 9 bases left in between. The CDR3 length is 13 residues. CDR3 DNA sequence: TGCGCCAGCAGTGCAGGGGTTCCCGGGGAGCTGTTTTTT. It encodes CASSAGVPGELFF.

The rearrangement uses TRBV19 and TRBJ1-2; TRBD1 matches 7 bases. J gave up 4 bases and V 5 bases, and 19 bases lay outside the gene matches. In germline, CDR1 is LNHDA, CDR2 SQIVND (reference sequence). The CDR3 contains 18 residues. CDR3 DNA sequence: TGTGCCAGTAGTGCGCGCACCGGGACAGCCTCCATAAGCTATGGCTACACCTTC. The encoded protein is CASSARTGTASISYGYTF.

This clone was detected once. This chain links TRBV27 with TRBJ2-5; possibly TRBD1 for D (6 bases). Germline values: CDR1 MNHEY, CDR2 SMNVEV (reference sequence). V shed 2 bases and J shed 7 bases, with 17 bases lying between them. CDR3 size: 15 residues. This CDR3 is CASSLEAGATLTQYF. Written as DNA, the CDR3 is TGTGCCAGCAGTTTAGAGGCAGGGGCTACATTGACCCAGTACTTC.

V usage is TRBV7-2 and J usage is TRBJ2-3; 7 bases are shared with TRBD1. There are 14 residues in the CDR3. J was trimmed by 6 bases and V by 5 bases; bases with no gene match: 8. CDR1 is SGHTA, CDR2 FQGNSA, per germline. The CDR3, as DNA: TGTGCCAGCAGCAGATCGACAGGGTTCGATACGCAGTATTTT. Protein sequence: CASSRSTGFDTQYF.